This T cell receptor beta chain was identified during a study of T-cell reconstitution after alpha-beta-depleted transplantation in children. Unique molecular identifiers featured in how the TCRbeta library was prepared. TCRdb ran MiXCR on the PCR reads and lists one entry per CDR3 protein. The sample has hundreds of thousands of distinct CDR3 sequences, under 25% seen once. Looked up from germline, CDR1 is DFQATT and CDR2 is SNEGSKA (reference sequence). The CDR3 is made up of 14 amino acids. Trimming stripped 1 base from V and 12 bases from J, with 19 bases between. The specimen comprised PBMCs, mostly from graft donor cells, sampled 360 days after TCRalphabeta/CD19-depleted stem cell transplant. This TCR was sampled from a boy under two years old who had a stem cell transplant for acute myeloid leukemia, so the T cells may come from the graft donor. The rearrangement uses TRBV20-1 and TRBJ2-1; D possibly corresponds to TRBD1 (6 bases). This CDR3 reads CSARVQGNPFGQFF. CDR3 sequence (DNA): TGCAGTGCTAGAGTCCAGGGGAATCCCTTTGGGCAGTTCTTC.